Presented here are 30 T cell receptor beta chains from one specimen sequenced in a study of cytomegalovirus exposure and HLA in healthy donors. Sequencing was performed with immunoSEQ multiplex PCR; in TCRdb, only in-frame clones are kept and a portion is missing. This sample has roughly 50,000 clones, with 93% found just once. Material for sequencing was PBMCs. These receptors were collected from a woman aged 18-29 years in good health and CMV-seropositive.

The rearrangement uses TRBV9 and TRBJ1-5, with a possible D match to TRBD1 (5 bases). The CDR3 is made up of 13 amino acids. Germline CDR1 SGDLS, CDR2 YYNGEE. The V gene lost 4 bases and the J gene lost 6 bases, with 11 bases spanning the gap. CDR3: CASSLPGLQPQHF. The CDR3, as DNA: TGTGCCAGCAGCCTCCCGGGACTTCAGCCCCAGCATTTT.

The chain is built from TRBV19 and TRBJ1-1; no firm D call. The V gene lost 4 bases and the J gene lost 5 bases, with 14 bases spanning the gap. CDR1 and CDR2 from the germline V gene are LNHDA and SQIVND (reference sequence). The CDR3 extends over 14 amino acids. CDR3 sequence reads: CASSRDREYTEAFF. For the CDR3, the DNA is TGTGCCAGTAGTAGGGATCGGGAGTATACTGAAGCTTTCTTT.

The CDR3: CASSPDRGTEAFF. The CDR3 nucleotides read TGTGCCAGCTCACCGGACAGGGGCACTGAAGCTTTCTTT. The chain combines TRBV18 with TRBJ1-1, with 9 bases identical to TRBD1. Germline loops: CDR1 KGHSH, CDR2 LQKENI. This CDR3 comprises 13 residues. After removal of 3 bases from V and 4 bases from J, the junction contained 0 bases not matched to a gene.

This clone has only a few counts. The V call is TRBV6-5, the J call TRBJ1-5; D is unclear. V dropped 5 bases and J dropped 3 bases, with 11 bases sitting between them. The CDR3 is 14 amino acids. Germline CDR1 reads MNHEY; CDR2 reads SVGAGI. CDR3 residues: CASSPRRDNQPQHF. CDR3 bases: TGTGCCAGCAGTCCTAGACGGGACAATCAGCCCCAGCATTTT.

V gene TRBV5-6 combines with J gene TRBJ2-1; 7 nucleotides agree with TRBD2. V shed 2 bases, J shed 4 bases, and the junction held 6 bases outside the gene matches. The CDR3 runs 15 residues. Germline V gives CDR1 SGHDT, CDR2 YYEEEE. Here the CDR3 DNA reads TGTGCCAGCAGCTTACCGGGACTACCATACAATGAGCAGTTCTTC. It codes for CASSLPGLPYNEQFF.

The gene calls are TRBV6-5 and TRBJ2-1, with 8 bases lining up with TRBD1. The CDR3 loop spans 14 amino acids. With 2 bases clipped from V and 7 bases from J, the junction kept 4 bases outside the gene matches. Germline values: CDR1 MNHEY, CDR2 SVGAGI. CDR3 nucleotides: TGTGCCAGCAGTTACGCCAGGACAGGGAATGAGCAGTTCTTC. As protein: CASSYARTGNEQFF.

This chain joins TRBV7-9 and TRBJ2-6; D perhaps matches TRBD1 (6 bases). The ends were cut back, 5 bases at V and 3 bases at J, with 20 bases in the middle. Germline CDR1 reads SEHNR; CDR2 reads FQNEAQ (reference sequence). CDR3 size: 18 residues. CDR3 loop: CASSVGRSGAGGANVLTF. The CDR3 region has the DNA TGTGCCAGCAGCGTCGGACGGTCAGGGGCTGGTGGGGCCAACGTCCTGACTTTC.

This sequence joins TRBV10-2 and TRBJ2-1; D unresolved. V was trimmed by 3 bases and J by 6 bases, leaving 9 bases between them. This CDR3 is 13 amino acids long. Germline-derived CDR1 and CDR2 are WSHSY and SAAADI. CDR3 DNA: TGCGCCAGCAGTGACCCAGGCTTCAATGAGCAGTTCTTC. It is translated as CASSDPGFNEQFF.

The chain uses TRBV19 and TRBJ1-2; D ambiguous. Trimming stripped 2 bases from V and 4 bases from J, with 5 bases between. The CDR3 totals 12 residues. Germline values: CDR1 LNHDA, CDR2 SQIVND (reference sequence). CDR3 sequence (DNA): TGTGCCAGTAGTATATTCGGCTATGGCTACACCTTC. It encodes CASSIFGYGYTF.

This chain joins TRBV29-1 and TRBJ2-7; D gene ambiguous. The germline V gene has CDR1 SQVTM and CDR2 ANQGSEA. The CDR3 is 12 residues long. Trimming removed 3 bases from V and 5 bases from J, with 11 bases in between. DNA for the CDR3: TGCAGCGTTGACCGTGGTGGCCACGAGCAGTACTTC. It is translated as CSVDRGGHEQYF.

CDR3 protein: CASSPPGRGGTEAFF. The CDR3 DNA is TGTGCCAGCTCACCGCCGGGCAGGGGTGGCACTGAAGCTTTCTTT. The genes are TRBV18 and TRBJ1-1; perhaps TRBD1 as D (6 bases). Germline CDR1 and CDR2: KGHSH and LQKENI. The V gene lost 3 bases and the J gene lost 4 bases, with 15 bases spanning the gap. The CDR3 is made up of 15 amino acids.

The rearrangement links TRBV27 to TRBJ2-5, with TRBD1 identical over 11 bases. The J call is uncertain, as TRBJ2-7 better fits the DNA end. The CDR3 covers 16 residues. The germline gives CDR1 MNHEY, CDR2 SMNVEV (reference sequence). The CDR3 DNA follows: TGTGCCAGCAGTCCTCGGACAGGGGGCATCTCCTACGAGCAGTACTTC. Protein: CASSPRTGGISYEQYF.

This chain connects TRBV11-2 to TRBJ1-4, with TRBD1 matching 9 bases. Trimming at V came to 5 bases and at J to 3 bases, leaving 7 bases not matched to a gene. Germline V gives CDR1 SGHAT, CDR2 FQNNGV. This CDR3 spans 16 amino acids. The CDR3 protein is CASSRLRTGANEKLFF. As DNA, the CDR3 is TGTGCCAGCAGCCGATTACGGACAGGGGCTAATGAAAAACTGTTTTTT.

The chain carries TRBV6-1 and TRBJ1-5; 10 positions agree with TRBD1. V dropped 5 bases and J dropped 4; count of bases not matched to a gene: 2. The CDR3 length is 14 residues. From germline, CDR1 is MNHNS and CDR2 SASEGT. The CDR3 DNA sequence: TGTGCCAGCAGTCAGGGACAGGGGAATCAGCCCCAGCATTTT. It codes for CASSQGQGNQPQHF.

The chain employs TRBV9 and TRBJ2-2, with 7 bases matching TRBD2. Germline trimming cut 3 bases from V and 6 bases from J; bases unmatched to any gene: 8. Germline V gene lookup returns CDR1 SGDLS and CDR2 YYNGEE. The CDR3 length is 15 residues. The CDR3 coding sequence is TGTGCCAGCAGCGCCCTAGCGGCCGGGGCCGGGGAGCTGTTTTTT. It specifies CASSALAAGAGELFF. Variable domain in full (rest from reference TRBV9 and TRBJ2-2): DSGVTQTPKHLITATGQRVTLRCSPRSGDLSVYWYQQSLDQGLQFLIQYYNGEERAKGNILERFSAQQFPDLHSELNLSSLELGDSALYFCASSALAAGAGELFFGEGSRLTVL.

This chain connects TRBV6-5 to TRBJ2-6; D possibly corresponds to TRBD1 (6 bases). Germline CDR1 is MNHEY and CDR2 is SVGAGI. V lost 4 bases and J 2 bases, leaving 9 bases between the germline ends. The CDR3 is 15 residues long. The CDR3 DNA reads as TGTGCCAGCAGTTCAGAGGGGGCTGGGGCCAACGTCCTGACTTTC. This sequence encodes CASSSEGAGANVLTF.

The chain carries TRBV6-6 and TRBJ2-2, with D possibly matching TRBD2 (5 bases). The germline V and J ends were trimmed by 7 bases and 9 bases, with 9 bases remaining between them. CDR3 size: 11 residues. The germline gives CDR1 MNHNY, CDR2 SVGAGI (reference sequence). CDR3 region: CASTKRRELFF. The CDR3 DNA is TGTGCCAGCACAAAGCGGAGGGAGCTGTTTTTT.

The rearrangement joins TRBV11-3 to TRBJ2-1; 9 bases align to TRBD2. The germline V gene encodes CDR1 SGHNT and CDR2 YENEEA. The CDR3 runs to 14 residues. The V gene end was trimmed by 5 bases and the J gene end by 5 bases; junction bases not matched to a gene: 4. CDR3 protein: CASSTGLADNEQFF. The CDR3 DNA is TGTGCCAGCAGCACGGGACTAGCCGACAATGAGCAGTTCTTC.

The rearrangement joins TRBV2 to TRBJ1-1, with a possible D match to TRBD1 (5 bases). Germline V gene sequence: CDR1 SNHLY, CDR2 FYNNEI. The CDR3 runs to 12 residues. Trimming removed 8 bases from V and 4 bases from J, with 11 bases in between. CDR3 DNA sequence: TGTGCCAGCTTACCGGGGGGCACTGAAGCTTTCTTT. Protein sequence: CASLPGGTEAFF.

The rearrangement uses TRBV12-5 and TRBJ1-1; TRBD1 might be the D (5 bases). There are 17 residues in the CDR3. CDR1 is LGHNT and CDR2 is FRNRAP in the germline V gene. Trimming left V 0 bases short and J 4 bases short, with 18 bases between. CDR3 in amino acids: CASGLVAGRGWGTEAFF. The CDR3 DNA is TGTGCTAGTGGTTTGGTAGCCGGACGGGGGTGGGGCACTGAAGCTTTCTTT.

The gene calls are TRBV7-9 and TRBJ1-5; D possibly corresponds to TRBD1 (5 bases). V gave up 5 bases and J gave up 7 bases, with 9 bases separating them. The V gene's germline CDR1 is SEHNR and CDR2 FQNEAQ (reference sequence). The CDR3 runs 12 residues. CDR3 sequence: CASSRGDQPQHF. The CDR3 nucleotides read TGTGCCAGCAGCCGGGGGGACCAGCCCCAGCATTTT.

V usage is TRBV19 and J usage is TRBJ2-1; the D is unclear. CDR3 size: 13 residues. Trimming shortened V by 6 bases and J by 10 bases, and 16 bases separated the two germline ends. Germline V CDR1 and CDR2: LNHDA, SQIVND (reference sequence). The CDR3 sequence is CASSSGRSTEQFF. The CDR3 nucleotides read TGTGCCAGTAGCTCAGGTAGGTCCACCGAGCAGTTCTTC. Looking up the rest from reference TRBV19 and TRBJ2-1 gives the full variable domain: DGGITQSPKYLFRKEGQNVTLSCEQNLNHDAMYWYRQDPGQGLRLIYYSQIVNDFQKGDIAEGYSVSREKKESFPLTVTSAQKNPTAFYLCASSSGRSTEQFFGPGTRLTVL.

This chain connects TRBV4-2 to TRBJ1-2; D is possibly TRBD1 (5 bases). The CDR3 runs 16 residues. Germline lookup yields CDR1 LGHNA and CDR2 YNFKEQ. Trimming took off 3 bases at V and 4 bases at J, with 18 bases between the two ends. The CDR3 nucleotides read TGTGCCAGCAGCCAGACGGACCCGGGGGGGGTCTATGGCTACACCTTC. As protein: CASSQTDPGGVYGYTF.

V is TRBV10-2 and J is TRBJ2-7, with TRBD2 matching over 7 bases. The CDR3 length is 14 residues. Trimming cost V 4 bases and J 5 bases; bases outside gene matches: 8. Germline values: CDR1 WSHSY, CDR2 SAAADI. DNA for the CDR3: TGCGCCAGCAGTGTGACTAGCTCCGGCCACGAGCAGTACTTC. The encoded protein is CASSVTSSGHEQYF.

The V and J genes are TRBV6-1 and TRBJ1-3; TRBD1 matches 7 bases. The CDR3 is 15 residues long. Trimming took 6 bases from V and 1 from J; bases not matched to a gene: 6. The V gene's germline CDR1 is MNHNS and CDR2 SASEGT. The CDR3 region is CASRTGWGSGNTIYF. In DNA form, the CDR3 reads TGTGCCAGCAGGACAGGGTGGGGTTCTGGAAACACCATATATTTT.

This chain connects TRBV7-9 to TRBJ1-2, with TRBD1 as a possible D gene (6 bases). CDR3 length: 15 residues. Trimming took 2 bases from V and 7 from J, leaving 17 bases between them. Germline V gene lookup returns CDR1 SEHNR and CDR2 FQNEAQ (reference sequence). CDR3 nucleotide sequence: TGTGCCAGCAGCTTATTGGGGGGGCGCACGGTTGGCTACACCTTC. Its protein is CASSLLGGRTVGYTF.

The chain recombines TRBV15 with TRBJ2-7; perhaps TRBD1 as D (5 bases). This CDR3 is built from 16 residues. The V and J ends lost 0 bases and 2 bases respectively, with 14 bases between them. Germline assignment: CDR1 LNHNV and CDR2 YYDKDF (reference sequence). The CDR3 is CATSRELPRQTYEQYF. As DNA, the CDR3 is TGTGCCACCAGCAGAGAGTTGCCGAGACAGACCTACGAGCAGTACTTC.

This rearrangement joins TRBV9 to TRBJ2-3; no firm D call. V was shortened by 0 bases and J by 2 bases, with 10 bases between the two germline ends. From germline, CDR1 is SGDLS and CDR2 YYNGEE. CDR3 length: 15 residues. The CDR3 sequence is CASSVEGRPTDTQYF. DNA of the CDR3: TGTGCCAGCAGCGTAGAAGGCAGGCCCACAGATACGCAGTATTTT.

The V and J genes are TRBV9 and TRBJ1-1; D call uncertain. The CDR3 consists of 14 residues. Looked up from germline, CDR1 is SGDLS and CDR2 is YYNGEE. V lost 3 bases to trimming and J lost 1 base, with 10 bases between them. CDR3 in amino acids: CASSEAAKNTEAFF. The DNA of the CDR3 is TGTGCCAGCAGCGAGGCAGCGAAGAACACTGAAGCTTTCTTT.

The genes are TRBV14 and TRBJ2-5; D gene unclear. V was pared by 0 bases and J by 2 bases, with 10 bases between. Germline V lookup: CDR1 SGHDN, CDR2 FVKESK. The CDR3 runs to 15 residues. CDR3 nucleotide sequence: TGTGCCAGCAGCCAAGATTTGGGCAGACAAGAGACCCAGTACTTC. Translated: CASSQDLGRQETQYF.